This TCR beta chain was recorded in a study of blood T cells in healthy people across ages. V lost 8 bases and J lost 4; bases outside the gene matches: 10. Germline values: CDR1 SGHRS, CDR2 YFSETQ. The CDR3 has 14 amino acids. With respect to this clonotype: Its antigen is as yet unknown.

PCR was performed a second time for roughly 7 to 12 cycles using a sample-barcoded 5' primer and a J-beta primer mix. TCRdb processed the 5' RACE reads anew with MiXCR; each CDR3 protein has one entry. The data show some 1.1 million distinct CDR3 sequences, more than 30% seen once. Notes on the study in general: Diversity of TCR beta correlated strongly with naive T cell percentage. The study found more naive CD4+ cells and higher diversity in long-lived than aged donors.

Caucasian individuals from Russia who were healthy and aged 6 to 90 acted as donors. Sequencing used blood. This clonotype originated in a man in his late teens or twenties in good health. This chain links TRBV5-1 with TRBJ1-1; TRBD1 matches at 8 bases. CDR3 residues: CASLQGDEGTEAFF. CDR3 coding DNA: TGCGCCAGTCTACAGGGGGACGAAGGCACTGAAGCTTTCTTT.